The entry below describes one TCR beta chain. The antigen remains undetermined. This specimen comes from a study of radiotherapy plus CTLA-4 blockade in lung cancer. Study as a whole: Roughly 17% of patients responded objectively, and about 33% achieved disease control.

Chemo-refractory metastatic non-small-cell lung cancer patients were treated with focal radiation plus CTLA-4 blockade with ipilimumab. Overall study results and limits: TCR clones from tumors expanded in blood after radiotherapy plus ipilimumab.

Profiling relied on immunoSEQ multiplex PCR, and the TCRdb table lists in-frame clones only, not all of them. Of some 50,000 clones in the sample, under 85% were seen once. This clonotype was sampled from a human donor with non-small cell lung cancer who had a partial response to radiotherapy plus ipilimumab. The sample consisted of peripheral blood, taken from a patient treated with radiotherapy plus ipilimumab.

The CDR3 reads CASSLRGDEQFF. The CDR3 coding sequence is TGTGCCAGCAGCTTACGGGGGGATGAGCAGTTCTTC. J is TRBJ2-1 and V is TRBV7-9; 7 bases are shared with TRBD2. Germline lookup yields CDR1 SEHNR and CDR2 FQNEAQ (reference sequence). The trim removed 2 bases at V and 8 bases at J, leaving 0 bases unmatched. The CDR3 runs 12 residues.